One and the same sample provided the 22 T cell receptor beta chains below, sequenced in a study of cytomegalovirus exposure and HLA in healthy donors. In the PCR, 60 Vbeta and 13 Jbeta primers were used. Here immunoSEQ multiplex PCR was the method, and the copy in TCRdb shows in-frame clones only, minus some. The repertoire holds around 190,000 clones, roughly 88% seen once, with 1% to 1.5% in the top ten. Input material: PBMCs. The origin of the receptors is a girl aged 2-10 years in good health and CMV-seropositive.

The chain has TRBV5-1 and TRBJ2-5, with TRBD1 as a possible D gene (6 bases). Trimming removed 2 bases at V and 4 bases at J, with 9 bases between. This CDR3 has 13 amino acids. Germline loops: CDR1 SGHRS, CDR2 YFSETQ. The CDR3 loop reads CASSLTGLETQYF. The CDR3 DNA follows: TGCGCCAGCAGCTTAACAGGGTTAGAGACCCAGTACTTC.

The J gene is TRBJ2-1, the V gene TRBV7-9; D remains ambiguous. Trimming pared 5 bases from V and 0 bases from J, leaving 11 bases between. The CDR3 has 15 amino acids. Germline assignment: CDR1 SEHNR and CDR2 FQNEAQ (reference sequence). The DNA for the CDR3 is TGTGCCAGCAGCCACGACAAGAGCTCCTACAATGAGCAGTTCTTC. It encodes CASSHDKSSYNEQFF.

V gene TRBV28 combines with J gene TRBJ1-2; 7 bases line up with TRBD1. CDR3 length: 13 amino acids. In germline, CDR1 is MDHEN, CDR2 SYDVKM. V shed 6 bases and J 2 bases; nucleotides not matched to a gene: 3. CDR3 DNA: TGTGCCAGCAGCCAGACAGGGAACTATGGCTACACCTTC. This sequence encodes CASSQTGNYGYTF.

This sequence joins TRBV28 and TRBJ2-4, with 7 bases aligning to TRBD1. Trimming took 6 bases from V and 8 from J; bases not matched to a gene: 13. Germline CDR1 is MDHEN and CDR2 is SYDVKM. The CDR3 is 15 amino acids. The CDR3 loop reads CASSPRGRIVYIQYF. The CDR3 nucleotides are TGTGCCAGCAGCCCGAGGGGGCGCATAGTATACATTCAGTACTTC.

This clone appeared once. J is TRBJ1-5 and V is TRBV28; tentative D call: TRBD1 (6 bases). The CDR3 totals 17 residues. The V gene lost 5 bases and the J gene lost 1 base, with 18 bases spanning the gap. Germline V gene data show CDR1 as MDHEN and CDR2 as SYDVKM. The chain's CDR3 is CASSIGTLLWSNQPQHF. The CDR3 coding sequence is TGTGCCAGCAGTATCGGGACACTTCTCTGGAGCAATCAGCCCCAGCATTTT.

The rearrangement uses TRBV5-1 and TRBJ2-5; 7 nucleotides agree with TRBD2. Germline V gives CDR1 SGHRS, CDR2 YFSETQ. Germline trimming cut 2 bases from V and 11 bases from J; bases unmatched to any gene: 12. This CDR3 comprises 14 residues. CDR3: CASSLGAGVGEQYF. The CDR3 DNA follows: TGCGCCAGCAGCTTAGGGGCGGGGGTAGGTGAGCAGTACTTC.

This chain links TRBV7-2 with TRBJ2-1; 7 bases fit TRBD1. This CDR3 spans 14 amino acids. CDR1 is SGHTA and CDR2 is FQGNSA in the germline V gene. Trimming removed 5 bases from V and 5 bases from J; junction bases left unmatched: 6. In DNA form, the CDR3 reads TGTGCCAGCAGCCCCTGGGACAGTAACAATGAGCAGTTCTTC. It specifies CASSPWDSNNEQFF.

The chain couples TRBV6-5 to TRBJ1-2; TRBD1 matches 9 bases. The CDR3 runs to 15 residues. Germline V gene data show CDR1 as MNHEY and CDR2 as SVGAGI. V shed 2 bases, J shed 9 bases, and the junction held 10 bases outside the gene matches. In DNA, the CDR3 is TGTGCCAGCAGTTACGGAACAGGGGGCGTTTCGCGCTACACCTTC. This sequence encodes CASSYGTGGVSRYTF.

The genes are TRBV7-2 and TRBJ1-1; D remains ambiguous. Trimming left V 3 bases short and J 3 bases short, with 11 bases between. Germline V CDR1 and CDR2: SGHTA, FQGNSA. The CDR3 spans 14 residues. Here the CDR3 reads CASSFDDKHTEAFF. The CDR3 coding sequence is TGTGCCAGCAGCTTCGACGACAAACACACTGAAGCTTTCTTT.

The chain is built from TRBV27 and TRBJ2-3; 8 positions agree with TRBD1. The V and J ends lost 5 bases and 5 bases, in that order; junction bases with no gene match: 6. From germline, CDR1 is MNHEY and CDR2 SMNVEV (reference sequence). This CDR3 has 14 residues. The CDR3 reads CASSLGQGEDTQYF. In nucleotides, the CDR3 is TGTGCCAGCAGTCTCGGACAGGGCGAAGATACGCAGTATTTT.

The gene calls are TRBV2 and TRBJ1-1, with a weak D call TRBD1 (6 bases). The CDR3 length is 16 residues. The V gene's germline CDR1 is SNHLY and CDR2 FYNNEI. V was clipped by 0 bases and J by 0 bases, with 11 bases between them. The CDR3, as DNA: TGTGCCAGCAGTGAAGCCAGGACAGAAATGAACACTGAAGCTTTCTTT. Translating gives CASSEARTEMNTEAFF.

The chain employs TRBV2 and TRBJ2-5; 9 bases agree with TRBD2. The CDR3 loop spans 13 amino acids. CDR1 SNHLY and CDR2 FYNNEI come from the germline V gene. CDR3 loop: CVSRGGYQETQYF. CDR3 sequence (DNA): TGTGTGTCGCGGGGGGGGTACCAAGAGACCCAGTACTTC.

The chain recombines TRBV11-2 with TRBJ1-1; 8 nucleotides match TRBD1. The CDR3 totals 13 residues. CDR1 is SGHAT and CDR2 is FQNNGV in the germline V gene. The junction had 2 bases not matched to a gene; V was cut back by 5 bases and J by 3 bases. CDR3: CASSMTGDTEAFF. The CDR3 DNA reads as TGTGCCAGCAGCATGACAGGGGACACTGAAGCTTTCTTT. Based on the CDR3 plus reference TRBV11-2 and TRBJ1-1, the full variable domain is EAGVAQSPRYKIIEKRQSVAFWCNPISGHATLYWYQQILGQGPKLLIQFQNNGVVDDSQLPKDRFSAERLKGVDSTLKIQPAKLEDSAVYLCASSMTGDTEAFFGQGTRLTVV.

This clone has a handful of counts. CDR3 nucleotide sequence: TGCGCCAGCAGCTTTACCCAGGGGCAGAACTATGGCTACACCTTC. It is translated as CASSFTQGQNYGYTF. This chain connects TRBV5-1 to TRBJ1-2, with a weak D call TRBD1 (6 bases). Trimming left V 2 bases short and J 2 bases short, with 13 bases between. The germline V gene has CDR1 SGHRS and CDR2 YFSETQ. This CDR3 is 15 amino acids long.

This chain uses TRBV7-2 with TRBJ1-1, with D possibly matching TRBD1 (6 bases). The germline CDR1 and CDR2 sequences are SGHTA and FQGNSA. This CDR3 spans 14 amino acids. V lost 5 bases to trimming and J lost 0 bases, with 10 bases between them. CDR3 region: CASSPRTVNTEAFF. The CDR3 DNA reads TGTGCCAGCAGCCCCCGGACAGTGAACACTGAAGCTTTCTTT.

This chain links TRBV6-1 with TRBJ2-1; TRBD2 matches at 8 bases. The V and J ends lost 5 bases and 2 bases, in that order; junction bases with no gene match: 5. CDR1 is MNHNS and CDR2 is SASEGT in the germline V gene. This CDR3 is built from 15 residues. The CDR3 is CASSLAGHAYNEQFF. The CDR3, as DNA: TGTGCCAGCAGTTTAGCGGGGCACGCCTACAATGAGCAGTTCTTC.

Note on this clone: Within the sample, other DNA sequences also encode this same CDR3. The chain couples TRBV13 to TRBJ1-1, with D tentatively TRBD1 (5 bases). CDR1 and CDR2 (germline): PRHDT, FYEKMQ (reference sequence). CDR3 length equals 14 residues. V gave up 9 bases and J gave up 7 bases, with 21 bases separating them. The CDR3 sequence is CASSPTVTGREAFF. CDR3 coding DNA: TGTGCCAGTAGCCCGACAGTTACAGGACGTGAAGCTTTCTTT.

J is TRBJ2-3 and V is TRBV10-2, with 10 bases fitting TRBD2. There are 15 residues in the CDR3. CDR1 and CDR2 from the germline V gene are WSHSY and SAAADI. V was pared by 2 bases and J by 1 base, with 0 bases of the junction left unmatched. The CDR3 here is CASSETSGGTDTQYF. Here the CDR3 DNA reads TGCGCCAGCAGTGAGACTAGCGGGGGCACAGATACGCAGTATTTT.

This clone was recorded once. V usage is TRBV5-6 and J usage is TRBJ1-2, with D perhaps TRBD1 (5 bases). The germline CDR1 and CDR2 sequences are SGHDT and YYEEEE. The CDR3 is made up of 14 amino acids. Between the trimmed V and J ends, which lost 4 bases and 8 bases, there was a span of 18 bases. CDR3 nucleotide sequence: TGTGCCAGCAGCCTGGGACCGCTCGGGGAGGGCTACACCTTC. Protein product: CASSLGPLGEGYTF.

V usage is TRBV27 and J usage is TRBJ1-1; tentative D call: TRBD1 (6 bases). The length of the CDR3 is 13 residues. Germline V gene sequence: CDR1 MNHEY, CDR2 SMNVEV (reference sequence). Between the trimmed V and J ends, which lost 3 bases and 7 bases, there was a span of 12 bases. The CDR3 protein is CASSFFQGYEAFF. In nucleotides, the CDR3 is TGTGCCAGCAGTTTCTTTCAGGGGTATGAAGCTTTCTTT.

V is TRBV6-1 and J is TRBJ2-3; D gene unclear. V lost 2 bases to trimming and J lost 6 bases, with 6 bases between them. This CDR3 has 12 amino acids. The germline CDR1 and CDR2 sequences are MNHNS and SASEGT. CDR3 amino acids: CASSERRDTQYF. The CDR3 region has the DNA TGTGCCAGCAGTGAACGTCGGGATACGCAGTATTTT.

The chain combines TRBV7-6 with TRBJ2-3; TRBD1 aligns across 7 bases. This CDR3 spans 15 amino acids. The ends lost 5 bases at V and 0 bases at J; junction bases unmatched: 5. Germline CDR1 is SGHVS and CDR2 is FNYEAQ. The CDR3 region has the DNA TGTGCCAGCAGCGGGCAGACAGGGAGCACAGATACGCAGTATTTT. Its translation is CASSGQTGSTDTQYF. Variable domain in full (rest from reference TRBV7-6 and TRBJ2-3): GAGVSQSPRYKVTKRGQDVALRCDPISGHVSLYWYRQALGQGPEFLTYFNYEAQQDKSGLPNDRFSAERPEGSISTLTIQRTEQRDSAMYRCASSGQTGSTDTQYFGPGTRLTVL.